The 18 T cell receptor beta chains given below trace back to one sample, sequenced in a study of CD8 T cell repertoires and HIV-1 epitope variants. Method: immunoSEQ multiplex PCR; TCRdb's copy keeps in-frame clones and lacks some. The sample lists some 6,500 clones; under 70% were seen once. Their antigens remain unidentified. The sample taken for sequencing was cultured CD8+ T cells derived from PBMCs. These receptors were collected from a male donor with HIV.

CDR3 sequence reads: CASSQDRAQETQYF. CDR3 DNA: TGTGCCAGCAGCCAGGACAGGGCCCAAGAGACCCAGTACTTC. The V and J genes are TRBV5-5 and TRBJ2-5; 8 positions agree with TRBD1. The germline CDR1 and CDR2 sequences are SGHKS and YYEKEE (reference sequence). This CDR3 is built from 14 residues. The junction had 3 bases not matched to a gene; V was cut back by 4 bases and J by 1 base.

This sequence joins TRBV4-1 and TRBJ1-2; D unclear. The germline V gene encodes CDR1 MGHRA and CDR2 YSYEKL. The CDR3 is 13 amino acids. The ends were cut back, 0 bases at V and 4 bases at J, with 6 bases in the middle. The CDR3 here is CASSQDRLYGYTF. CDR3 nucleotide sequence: TGCGCCAGCAGCCAAGATAGGCTCTATGGCTACACCTTC.

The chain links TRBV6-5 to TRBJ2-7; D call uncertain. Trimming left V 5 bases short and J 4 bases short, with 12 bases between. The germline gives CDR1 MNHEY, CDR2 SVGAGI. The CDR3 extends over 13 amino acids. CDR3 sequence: CASSEATAYEQYF. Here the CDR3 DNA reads TGTGCCAGCAGTGAAGCGACCGCATACGAGCAGTACTTC.

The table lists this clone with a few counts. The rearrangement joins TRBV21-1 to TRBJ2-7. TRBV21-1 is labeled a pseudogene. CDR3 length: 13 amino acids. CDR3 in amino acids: CASSLPSSYEQYF. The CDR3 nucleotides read TGTGCCAGCAGCTTACCAAGCTCCTACGAGCAGTACTTC.

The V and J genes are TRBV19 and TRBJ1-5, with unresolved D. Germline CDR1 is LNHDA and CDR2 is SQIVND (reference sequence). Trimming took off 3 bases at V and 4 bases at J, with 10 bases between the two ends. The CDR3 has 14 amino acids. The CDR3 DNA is TGTGCCAGTAGTATTGGCCCTCGAAATCAGCCCCAGCATTTT. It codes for CASSIGPRNQPQHF.

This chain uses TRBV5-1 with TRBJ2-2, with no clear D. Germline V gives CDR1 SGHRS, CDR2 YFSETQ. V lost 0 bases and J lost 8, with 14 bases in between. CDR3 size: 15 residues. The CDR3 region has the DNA TGCGCCAGCAGCTTGGGGGGAAGTAACGCTGGGGAGCTGTTTTTT. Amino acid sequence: CASSLGGSNAGELFF.

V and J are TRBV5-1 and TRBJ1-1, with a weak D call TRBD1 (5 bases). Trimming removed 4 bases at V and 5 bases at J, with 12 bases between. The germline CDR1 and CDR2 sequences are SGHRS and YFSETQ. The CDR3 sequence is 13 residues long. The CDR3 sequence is CASSPLEGTEAFF. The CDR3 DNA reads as TGCGCCAGCAGCCCCTTGGAGGGGACTGAAGCTTTCTTT.

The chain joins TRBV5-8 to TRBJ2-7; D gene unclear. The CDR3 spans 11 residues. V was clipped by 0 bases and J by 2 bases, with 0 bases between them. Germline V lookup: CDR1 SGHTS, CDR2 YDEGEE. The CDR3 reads CASSLAYEQYF. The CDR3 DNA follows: TGTGCCAGCAGCTTGGCCTACGAGCAGTACTTC.

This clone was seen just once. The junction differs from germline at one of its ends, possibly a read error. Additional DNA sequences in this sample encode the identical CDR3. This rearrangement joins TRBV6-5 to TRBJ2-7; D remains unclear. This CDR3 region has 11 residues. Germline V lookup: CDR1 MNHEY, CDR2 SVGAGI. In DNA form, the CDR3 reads TGCGCCAGCAGTTACTCCGGAGAGCAGTACTTC. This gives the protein CASSYSGEQYF.

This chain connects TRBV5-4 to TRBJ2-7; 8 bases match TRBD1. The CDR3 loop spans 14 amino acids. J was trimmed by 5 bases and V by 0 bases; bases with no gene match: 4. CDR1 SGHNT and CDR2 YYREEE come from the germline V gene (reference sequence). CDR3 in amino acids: CASSLADRVNEQYF. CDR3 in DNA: TGTGCCAGCAGCTTGGCGGACAGGGTGAACGAGCAGTACTTC.

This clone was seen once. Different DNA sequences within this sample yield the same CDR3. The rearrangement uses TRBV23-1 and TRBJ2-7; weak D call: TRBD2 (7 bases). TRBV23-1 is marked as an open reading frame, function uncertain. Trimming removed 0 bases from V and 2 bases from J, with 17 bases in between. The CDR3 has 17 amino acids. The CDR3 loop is CASSQSMRGGNTYEQYF. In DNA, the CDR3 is TGCGCCAGCAGTCAATCGATGAGGGGGGGGAATACCTACGAGCAGTACTTC.

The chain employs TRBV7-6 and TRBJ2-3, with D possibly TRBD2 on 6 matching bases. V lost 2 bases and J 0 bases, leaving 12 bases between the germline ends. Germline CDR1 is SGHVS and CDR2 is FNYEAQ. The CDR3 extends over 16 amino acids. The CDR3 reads CASSLSVGTSTDTQYF. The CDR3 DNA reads TGTGCCAGCAGCTTAAGCGTCGGGACTAGCACAGATACGCAGTATTTT.

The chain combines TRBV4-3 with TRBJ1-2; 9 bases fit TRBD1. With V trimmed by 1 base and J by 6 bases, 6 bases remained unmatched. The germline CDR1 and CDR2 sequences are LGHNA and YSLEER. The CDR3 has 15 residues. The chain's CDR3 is CASSQGLGTGNGYTF. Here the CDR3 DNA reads TGCGCCAGCAGCCAAGGATTGGGGACAGGGAATGGCTACACCTTC.

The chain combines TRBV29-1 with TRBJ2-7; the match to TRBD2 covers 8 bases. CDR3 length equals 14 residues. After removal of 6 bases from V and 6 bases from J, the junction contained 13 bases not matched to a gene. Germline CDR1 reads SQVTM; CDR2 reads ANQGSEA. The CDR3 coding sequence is TGCAGCGTAGAAACCGGGACTAGTTCTCGCGAGCAGTACTTC. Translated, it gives CSVETGTSSREQYF.

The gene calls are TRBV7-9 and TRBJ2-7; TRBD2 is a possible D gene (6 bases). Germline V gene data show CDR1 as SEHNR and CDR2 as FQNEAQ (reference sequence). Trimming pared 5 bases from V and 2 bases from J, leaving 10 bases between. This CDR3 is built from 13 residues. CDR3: CASSEGRTYEQYF. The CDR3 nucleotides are TGTGCCAGCAGCGAGGGGAGGACCTACGAGCAGTACTTC.

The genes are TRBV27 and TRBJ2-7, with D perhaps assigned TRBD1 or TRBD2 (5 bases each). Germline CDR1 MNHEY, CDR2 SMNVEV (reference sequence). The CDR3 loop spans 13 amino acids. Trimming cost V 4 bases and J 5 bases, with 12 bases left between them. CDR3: CASSWDAADEQYF. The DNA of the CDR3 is TGTGCCAGCAGTTGGGACGCCGCCGACGAGCAGTACTTC.

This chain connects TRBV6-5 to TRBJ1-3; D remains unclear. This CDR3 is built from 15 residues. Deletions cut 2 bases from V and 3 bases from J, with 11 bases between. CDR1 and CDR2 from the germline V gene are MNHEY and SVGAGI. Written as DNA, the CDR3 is TGTGCCAGCAGTTACGGGGTGGGAGGTGGAAACACCATATATTTT. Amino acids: CASSYGVGGGNTIYF.

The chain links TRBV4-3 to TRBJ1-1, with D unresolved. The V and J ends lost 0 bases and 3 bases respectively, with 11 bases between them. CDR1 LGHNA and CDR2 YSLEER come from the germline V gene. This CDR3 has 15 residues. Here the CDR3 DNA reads TGCGCCAGCAGCCAAGAGCTGGTGTGGTACACTGAAGCTTTCTTT. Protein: CASSQELVWYTEAFF.